This T cell receptor beta chain appears in the sequencing data of a study of blood T cell repertoires in COVID-19. About the study: The study drew acute and convalescent COVID-19 samples from the United States, Italy and Spain.

Trimming shortened V by 7 bases and J by 5 bases, and 20 bases separated the two germline ends. The CDR3 length is 15 residues. Per germline, CDR1 MDHEN and CDR2 SYDVKM. Generated by immunoSEQ multiplex PCR, the TCRdb table keeps only in-frame clones and is missing some. The table lists about 130,000 clones, about 80% of them singletons. The sequenced sample was peripheral blood. The sequence was obtained from a man aged 55 to 69 with acute or convalescent COVID-19. The J gene is TRBJ1-2, the V gene TRBV28; D perhaps matches TRBD1 (5 bases). CDR3 DNA sequence: TGTGCCAGCACCCTCCGTTTGGGGCAAGTATATGGCTACACCTTC. Protein sequence: CASTLRLGQVYGYTF.